Listed below are T cell receptor beta chains from one sample, sequenced in a study of cytomegalovirus exposure and HLA in healthy donors. Only in-frame clones appear in the TCRdb table, and some are missing; sequencing was by immunoSEQ multiplex PCR. This sample contains 200,000 to 250,000 clones. Sequenced sample: PBMCs. These receptors originate from a girl aged 2-10 years in good health and CMV-seropositive. The conserved cysteine and the conserved F or W are not part of the CDR3 here. A D gene is named only where the DNA matches it firmly.

D | J | V | CDR3
TRBD1 | TRBJ2-5 | TRBV27 | ASSFRTGDRQETQY
TRBD1 | TRBJ2-7 | TRBV13 | ASSPHPGQGTEQY
- | TRBJ2-7 | TRBV18 | ASSLTGLTYEQY
- | TRBJ2-5 | TRBV7-2 | ASSGGGQETQY
TRBD1 | TRBJ2-1 | TRBV25-1 | ASSEYDRVENNEQF
- | TRBJ2-7 | TRBV14 | ASFDSQSYYHEQY
TRBD1 | TRBJ2-5 | TRBV7-6 | ASSLPPGQGYQETQY
TRBD1 | TRBJ2-7 | TRBV5-6 | ASSSGTVSYEQY
- | - | TRBV6-1 | ASTADSYEQY
TRBD1 | TRBJ1-4 | TRBV5-1 | ASSPGQGAGNEKLF
TRBD2 | TRBJ2-2 | TRBV2 | ASRTTSGYTGELF
- | TRBJ2-7 | TRBV27 | ASSFRDGTYEQY
TRBD1 | TRBJ2-5 | TRBV5-6 | ASSLFDRESEQY
TRBD2 | TRBJ2-7 | TRBV5-3 | ARRVASGQY
- | TRBJ2-7 | TRBV27 | ASSFRGYYEQY
TRBD2 | TRBJ2-1 | TRBV10-3 | AIGKREGHHNEQF
- | TRBJ2-2 | TRBV29-1 | SVEEGGLGELF
TRBD2 | TRBJ2-1 | TRBV29-1 | SVWRENNEQF
- | TRBJ2-7 | TRBV9 | ASSLYPETLYEQY
TRBD1 | TRBJ1-1 | TRBV27 | ASSFTGGSRTEAF
- | TRBJ1-5 | TRBV5-3 | ARSLRTPGSNQPQH
- | TRBJ2-1 | TRBV27 | ASSWQGPNEQF
TRBD1 | - | TRBV28 | ASSIGTGSYEQY
- | TRBJ2-7 | TRBV2 | ASSLVEQY
- | TRBJ2-7 | TRBV18 | ASSQDREGIYEQY
- | TRBJ2-1 | TRBV5-1 | ASSYSGTPDNEQF
TRBD1 | TRBJ2-5 | TRBV5-1 | ASSGGQGKETQY
- | TRBJ1-1 | TRBV14 | ASSPQNTEAF
- | TRBJ1-1 | TRBV27 | ASSPRGGRTEAF
- | TRBJ2-7 | TRBV6-5 | ASSYTGSYEQY
- | TRBJ1-2 | TRBV4-2 | ASSQAVGANYGYT
TRBD1 | TRBJ1-5 | TRBV9 | ASSRTGTGKQPQH
- | TRBJ2-2 | TRBV28 | ASRLNTGELF
TRBD1 | TRBJ1-1 | TRBV18 | ASSSTGTDTEAF
- | TRBJ2-7 | TRBV5-1 | ASSSGLAPSWWEQY
- | TRBJ1-4 | TRBV14 | ASSQLGRGEEKLF
- | - | TRBV18 | ASSPEWSYEQY
TRBD2 | TRBJ2-3 | TRBV7-8 | ASSLGLRTSGTDTQY
- | TRBJ1-4 | TRBV5-1 | ASSLGIQGEREKLF
- | TRBJ1-2 | TRBV29-1 | SVESSNYGYT